This TCR beta chain was identified in a study of shared clonotypes between healthy human individuals. Germline V lookup: CDR1 MNHNY, CDR2 SVGAGI (reference sequence). The germline V and J ends were trimmed by 0 bases and 0 bases, with 11 bases remaining between them. The length of the CDR3 is 16 residues. Only one count was recorded for this clone. Here immunoSEQ multiplex PCR was the method, and the copy in TCRdb shows in-frame clones only, minus some. The repertoire includes some 2.3 million clones, over 90% of them detected once, and about 0.39% sits in the top ten. Sequencing input: naive CD4+ T cells from PBMCs. Subset reported: CD45RA+ positively selected. The TCR was taken from a man between 18 and 35 years old in good health. Some clones in this sample may be carry-over from other donors' samples. The V and J genes are TRBV6-6 and TRBJ2-5; D unclear. The CDR3 loop reads CASSYSPTMYQETQYF. DNA of the CDR3: TGTGCCAGCAGTTACTCCCCGACCATGTACCAAGAGACCCAGTACTTC.